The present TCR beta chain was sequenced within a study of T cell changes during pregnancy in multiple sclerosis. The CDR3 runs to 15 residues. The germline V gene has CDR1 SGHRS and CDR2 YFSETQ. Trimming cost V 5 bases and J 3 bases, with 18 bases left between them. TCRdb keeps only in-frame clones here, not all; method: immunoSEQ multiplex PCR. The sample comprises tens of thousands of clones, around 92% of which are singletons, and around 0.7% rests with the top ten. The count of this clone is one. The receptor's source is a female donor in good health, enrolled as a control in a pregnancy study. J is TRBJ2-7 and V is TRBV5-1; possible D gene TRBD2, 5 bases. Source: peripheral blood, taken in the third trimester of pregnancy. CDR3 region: CASSSLREGRYEQYF. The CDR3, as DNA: TGCGCCAGCAGTTCTCTGCGAGAGGGCCGCTACGAGCAGTACTTC.